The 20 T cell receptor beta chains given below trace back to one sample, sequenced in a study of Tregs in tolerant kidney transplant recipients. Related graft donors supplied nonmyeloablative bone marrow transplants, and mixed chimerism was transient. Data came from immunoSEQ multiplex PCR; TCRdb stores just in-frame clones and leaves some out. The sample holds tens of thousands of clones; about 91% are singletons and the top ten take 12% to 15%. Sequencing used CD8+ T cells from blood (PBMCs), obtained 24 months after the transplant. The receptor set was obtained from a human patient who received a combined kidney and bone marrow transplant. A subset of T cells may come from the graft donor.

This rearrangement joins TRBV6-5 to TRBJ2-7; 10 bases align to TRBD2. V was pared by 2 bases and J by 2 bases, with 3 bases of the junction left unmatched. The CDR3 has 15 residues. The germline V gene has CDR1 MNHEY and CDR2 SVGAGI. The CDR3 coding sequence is TGTGCCAGCAGTTACGGACTAGCGGAGGCCTACGAGCAGTACTTC. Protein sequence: CASSYGLAEAYEQYF.

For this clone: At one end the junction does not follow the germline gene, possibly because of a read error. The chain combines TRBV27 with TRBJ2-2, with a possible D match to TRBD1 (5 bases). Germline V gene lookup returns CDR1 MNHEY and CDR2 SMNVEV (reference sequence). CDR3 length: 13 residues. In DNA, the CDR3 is TGTGCCAGCAGTTTAGGACACACTGGGGAGCTGTTTTTT. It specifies CASSLGHTGELFF.

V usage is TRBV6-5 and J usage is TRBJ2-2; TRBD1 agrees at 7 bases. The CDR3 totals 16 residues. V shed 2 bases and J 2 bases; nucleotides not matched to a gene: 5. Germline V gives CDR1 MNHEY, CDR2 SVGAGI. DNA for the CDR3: TGTGCCAGCAGTTACAGGGGGCGCCTAAACACCGGGGAGCTGTTTTTT. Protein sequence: CASSYRGRLNTGELFF.

This CDR3 reads CASSTDRWASRGYTDTQYF. DNA of the CDR3: TGTGCCAGCAGCACTGACCGCTGGGCGTCGCGGGGGTACACAGATACGCAGTATTTT. V is TRBV9 and J is TRBJ2-3; 7 bases agree with TRBD2. There are 19 residues in the CDR3. Germline V lookup: CDR1 SGDLS, CDR2 YYNGEE. V shed 4 bases, J shed 2 bases, and the junction held 19 bases outside the gene matches.

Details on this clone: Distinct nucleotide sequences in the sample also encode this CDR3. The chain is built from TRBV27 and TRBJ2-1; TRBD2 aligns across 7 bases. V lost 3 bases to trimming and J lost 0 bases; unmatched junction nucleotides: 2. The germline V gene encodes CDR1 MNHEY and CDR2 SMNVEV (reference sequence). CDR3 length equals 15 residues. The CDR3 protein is CASSFGGSSYNEQFF. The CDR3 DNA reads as TGTGCCAGCAGTTTCGGGGGGAGCTCCTACAATGAGCAGTTCTTC.

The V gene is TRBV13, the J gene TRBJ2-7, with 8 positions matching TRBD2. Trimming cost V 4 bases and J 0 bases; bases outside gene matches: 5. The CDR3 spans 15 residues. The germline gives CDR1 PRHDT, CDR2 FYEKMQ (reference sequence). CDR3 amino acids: CASSWRGDHSYEQYF. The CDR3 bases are TGTGCCAGCAGCTGGCGGGGGGATCACTCCTACGAGCAGTACTTC.

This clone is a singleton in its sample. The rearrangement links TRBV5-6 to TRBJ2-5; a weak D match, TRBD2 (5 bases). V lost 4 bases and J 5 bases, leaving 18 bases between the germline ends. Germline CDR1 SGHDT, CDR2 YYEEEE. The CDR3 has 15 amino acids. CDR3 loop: CASSPEVPTRETQYF. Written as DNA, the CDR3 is TGTGCCAGCAGCCCGGAGGTCCCCACCAGGGAGACCCAGTACTTC.

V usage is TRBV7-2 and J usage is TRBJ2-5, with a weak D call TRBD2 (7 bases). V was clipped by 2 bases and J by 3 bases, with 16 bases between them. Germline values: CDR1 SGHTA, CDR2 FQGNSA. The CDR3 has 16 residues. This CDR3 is CASSLLLGGAKETQYF. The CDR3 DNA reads TGTGCCAGCAGCTTATTGTTGGGGGGGGCAAAAGAGACCCAGTACTTC.

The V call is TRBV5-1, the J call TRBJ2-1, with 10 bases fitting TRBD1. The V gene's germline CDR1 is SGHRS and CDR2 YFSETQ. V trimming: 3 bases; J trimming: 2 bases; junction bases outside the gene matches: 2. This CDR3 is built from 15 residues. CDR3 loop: CASSSTGGPYNEQFF. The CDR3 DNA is TGCGCCAGCAGCTCGACAGGGGGCCCCTACAATGAGCAGTTCTTC. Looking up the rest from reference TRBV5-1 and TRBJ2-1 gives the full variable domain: KAGVTQTPRYLIKTRGQQVTLSCSPISGHRSVSWYQQTPGQGLQFLFEYFSETQRNKGNFPGRFSGRQFSNSRSEMNVSTLELGDSALYLCASSSTGGPYNEQFFGPGTRLTVL.

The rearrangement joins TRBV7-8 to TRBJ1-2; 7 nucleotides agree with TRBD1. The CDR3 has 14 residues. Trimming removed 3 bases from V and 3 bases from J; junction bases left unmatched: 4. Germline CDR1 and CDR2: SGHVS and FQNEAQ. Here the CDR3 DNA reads TGTGCCAGCAGCTTTCGACAGGGCGACTATGGCTACACCTTC. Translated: CASSFRQGDYGYTF.

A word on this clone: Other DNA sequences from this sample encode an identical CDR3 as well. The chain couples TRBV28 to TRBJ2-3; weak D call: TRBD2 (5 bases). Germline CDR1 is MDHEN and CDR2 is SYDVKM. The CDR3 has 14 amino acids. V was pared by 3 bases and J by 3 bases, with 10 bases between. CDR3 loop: CASSFLAGTDTQYF. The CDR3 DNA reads TGTGCCAGCAGTTTTCTGGCGGGTACAGATACGCAGTATTTT.

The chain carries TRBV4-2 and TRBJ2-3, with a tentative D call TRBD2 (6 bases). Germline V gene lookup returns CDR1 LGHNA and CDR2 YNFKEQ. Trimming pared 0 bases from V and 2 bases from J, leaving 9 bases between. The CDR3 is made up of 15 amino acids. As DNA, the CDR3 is TGTGCCAGCAGCCAAGAGGAGGGGATCACAGATACGCAGTATTTT. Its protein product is CASSQEEGITDTQYF.

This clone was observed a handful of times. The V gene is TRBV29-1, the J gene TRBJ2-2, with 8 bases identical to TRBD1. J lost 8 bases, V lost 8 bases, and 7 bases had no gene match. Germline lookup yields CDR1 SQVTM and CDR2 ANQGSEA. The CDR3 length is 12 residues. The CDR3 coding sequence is TGCAGCCAAACAGGGGGAGGTGGGGAGCTGTTTTTT. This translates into CSQTGGGGELFF.

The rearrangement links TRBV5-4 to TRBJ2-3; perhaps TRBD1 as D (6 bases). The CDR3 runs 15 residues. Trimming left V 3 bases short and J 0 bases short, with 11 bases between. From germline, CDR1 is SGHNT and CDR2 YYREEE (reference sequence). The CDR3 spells CASSSGQSSTDTQYF. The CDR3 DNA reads TGTGCCAGCAGCTCCGGACAGTCTAGCACAGATACGCAGTATTTT.

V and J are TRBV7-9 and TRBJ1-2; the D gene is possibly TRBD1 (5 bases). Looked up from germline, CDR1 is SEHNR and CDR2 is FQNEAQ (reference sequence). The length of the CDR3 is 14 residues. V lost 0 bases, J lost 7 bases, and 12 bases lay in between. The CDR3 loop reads CASSLAMGQIGYTF. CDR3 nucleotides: TGTGCCAGCAGCTTAGCGATGGGGCAGATTGGCTACACCTTC.

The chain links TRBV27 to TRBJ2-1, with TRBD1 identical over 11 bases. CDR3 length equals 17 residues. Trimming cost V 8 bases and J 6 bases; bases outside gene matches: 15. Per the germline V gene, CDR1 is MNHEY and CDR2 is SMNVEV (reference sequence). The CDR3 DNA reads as TGTGCCAGCGCTACCCTCTTCGGGACAGGGGGAGGCAATGAGCAGTTCTTC. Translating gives CASATLFGTGGGNEQFF.

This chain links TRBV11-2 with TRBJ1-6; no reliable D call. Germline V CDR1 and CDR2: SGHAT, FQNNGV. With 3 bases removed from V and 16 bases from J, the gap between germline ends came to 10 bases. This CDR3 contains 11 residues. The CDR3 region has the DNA TGTGCCAGCAGCTTGGGCCCGCCGCTCCACTTT. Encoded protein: CASSLGPPLHF.

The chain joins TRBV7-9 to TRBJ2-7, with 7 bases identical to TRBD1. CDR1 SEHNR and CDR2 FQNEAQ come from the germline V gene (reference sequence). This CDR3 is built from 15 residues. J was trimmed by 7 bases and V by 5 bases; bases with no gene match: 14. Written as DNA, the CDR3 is TGTGCCAGCAGCGACAGGGACACGAAACCGGGGGAGCAGTACTTC. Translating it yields CASSDRDTKPGEQYF.

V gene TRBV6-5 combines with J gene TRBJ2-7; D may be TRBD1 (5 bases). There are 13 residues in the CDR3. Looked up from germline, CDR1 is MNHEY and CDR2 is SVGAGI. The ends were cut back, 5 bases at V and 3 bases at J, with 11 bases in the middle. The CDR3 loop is CASSPLDNYEQYF. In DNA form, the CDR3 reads TGTGCCAGCAGTCCACTGGACAACTACGAGCAGTACTTC.

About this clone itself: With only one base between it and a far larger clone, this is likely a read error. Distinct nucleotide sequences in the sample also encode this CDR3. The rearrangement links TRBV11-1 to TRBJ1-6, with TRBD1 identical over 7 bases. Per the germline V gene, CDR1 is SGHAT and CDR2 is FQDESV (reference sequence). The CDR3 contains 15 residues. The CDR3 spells CASSPTGPGDSPLHF. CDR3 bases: TGTGCCAGCAGCCCGACAGGGCCTGGTGATTCCCCCCTCCACTTT.